Listed below are T cell receptor beta chains from one sample, sequenced in a study of CD8 T cells in Susac syndrome. TCRdb recomputed calls from the immunoSEQ multiplex PCR reads with MiXCR, one row per CDR3 protein. Seen here are about 200,000 distinct CDR3 sequences, approximately 95% observed once, and the top ten hold approximately 0.1%. The sample taken for sequencing was CD4+ T cells from PBMCs. These receptors all stem from a human donor in good health. CDR3s include the opening cysteine and the closing phenylalanine or tryptophan. A D gene is named only where the DNA matches it firmly.

cdr3_length,v_call,j_call,d_call,cdr3_aa,cdr3_nt
15,TRBV10-3,TRBJ2-5,TRBD1,CAISEQGADRETQYF,TGTGCCATCAGTGAGCAGGGGGCGGACCGAGAGACCCAGTACTTC
13,TRBV19,TRBJ1-1,-,CASSIRVGIEAFF,TGTGCCAGTAGTATCAGGGTAGGGATTGAAGCTTTCTTT
11,TRBV7-9,TRBJ1-1,-,CASSWEGEAFF,TGTGCCAGCAGCTGGGAGGGTGAAGCTTTCTTT
11,TRBV19,TRBJ2-5,-,CASSDLETQYF,TGTGCCAGTAGCGACCTGGAGACCCAGTACTTC
13,TRBV14,TRBJ2-1,-,CASSQGGLNEQFF,TGTGCCAGCAGCCAAGGGGGGCTCAATGAGCAGTTCTTC
16,TRBV27,TRBJ2-6,-,CASSLWLGTGANVLTF,TGTGCCAGCAGTTTATGGTTGGGGACTGGGGCCAACGTCCTGACTTTC
13,TRBV29-1,TRBJ2-7,-,CSVTRQGTYEQYF,TGCAGCGTCACGAGGCAGGGAACCTACGAGCAGTACTTC
14,TRBV12-3/TRBV12-4,TRBJ1-3,-,CASSPGDPGNTIYF,TGTGCCAGCAGTCCCGGGGATCCTGGAAACACCATATATTTT
14,TRBV3-1,TRBJ1-2,-,CASSPRWSNYGYTF,TGTGCCAGCAGCCCCCGGTGGAGTAACTATGGCTACACCTTC
18,TRBV20-1,TRBJ2-1,TRBD2,CSARAGLSGFILYNEQFF,TGCAGTGCTAGAGCGGGACTATCAGGGTTTATCCTCTACAATGAGCAGTTCTTC
14,TRBV2,TRBJ2-2,TRBD1,CASITDRDTGELFF,TGTGCCAGCATCACGGACAGGGACACCGGGGAGCTGTTTTTT
11,TRBV12-3/TRBV12-4,TRBJ1-2,TRBD1,CASRARDRTKF,TGTGCCAGCAGGGCGAGGGACAGGACAAAATTC
13,TRBV24-1,TRBJ2-1,-,CATSDSPNNEQFF,TGTGCCACCAGTGACTCGCCCAACAATGAGCAGTTCTTC
12,TRBV20-1,TRBJ2-5,TRBD2,CSAHSGGETQYF,TGCAGTGCTCATAGCGGGGGCGAGACCCAGTACTTC
14,TRBV29-1,TRBJ2-3,-,CSVVGFSSTDTQYF,TGCAGCGTTGTTGGGTTCTCGAGCACAGATACGCAGTATTTT
13,TRBV6-5,TRBJ1-2,-,CASSRTDLYGYTF,TGTGCCAGCAGTCGGACAGACCTCTATGGCTACACCTTC
14,TRBV14,TRBJ2-1,-,CASSQVSVYNEQFF,TGTGCCAGCAGCCAAGTCTCAGTCTACAATGAGCAGTTCTTC
12,TRBV9,TRBJ1-2,-,CASSVQGFGYTF,TGTGCCAGCAGCGTTCAGGGCTTTGGCTACACCTTC
14,TRBV20-1,TRBJ1-5,TRBD1,CSAPRGVGNQPQHF,TGCAGTGCTCCCAGGGGGGTCGGCAATCAGCCCCAGCATTTT
15,TRBV12-3/TRBV12-4,TRBJ2-1,TRBD2,CASTLGLAAYNEQFF,TGTGCCAGCACCCTGGGACTAGCGGCCTACAATGAGCAGTTCTTC
13,TRBV19,TRBJ2-1,TRBD2,CATRLAGSNEQFF,TGTGCCACTAGACTAGCGGGTAGCAATGAGCAGTTCTTC
14,TRBV18,TRBJ2-5,-,CASSPGRDQETQYF,TGTGCCAGCTCACCCGGGCGGGACCAAGAGACCCAGTACTTC
14,TRBV18,TRBJ2-7,TRBD2,CASSPRGLAYEQYF,TGTGCCAGCTCACCCAGGGGACTAGCCTACGAGCAGTACTTC